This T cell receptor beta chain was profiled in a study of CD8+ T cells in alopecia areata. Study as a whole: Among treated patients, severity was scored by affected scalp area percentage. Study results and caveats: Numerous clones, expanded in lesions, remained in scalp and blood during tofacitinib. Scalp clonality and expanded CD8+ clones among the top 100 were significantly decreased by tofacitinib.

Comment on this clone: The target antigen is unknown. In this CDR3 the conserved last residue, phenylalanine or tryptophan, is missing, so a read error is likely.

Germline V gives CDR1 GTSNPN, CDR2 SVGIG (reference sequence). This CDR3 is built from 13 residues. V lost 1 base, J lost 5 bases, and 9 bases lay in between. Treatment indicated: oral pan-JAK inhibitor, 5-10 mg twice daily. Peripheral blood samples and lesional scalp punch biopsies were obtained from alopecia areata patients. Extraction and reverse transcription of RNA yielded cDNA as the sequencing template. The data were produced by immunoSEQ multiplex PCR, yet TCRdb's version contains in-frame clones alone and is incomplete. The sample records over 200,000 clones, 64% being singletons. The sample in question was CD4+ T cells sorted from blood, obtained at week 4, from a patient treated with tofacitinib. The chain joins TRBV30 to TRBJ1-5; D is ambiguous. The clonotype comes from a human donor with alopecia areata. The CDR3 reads CAWSGSGDQPQHS. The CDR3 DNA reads TGTGCCTGGAGTGGTTCTGGGGATCAGCCCCAGCATTCT.